This passage covers 11 T cell receptor delta chains from one sample sequenced in a study of γδ T cells in repeated Plasmodium falciparum infection. TCRdb re-called the multiplex PCR reads through CATT. The table records tens of thousands of delta-chain clones, over 1.5% of them present only once. Gammadelta T cells were flow-sorted from PBMC into Vgamma9/Vdelta2+ and Vdelta2-negative populations for bulk analysis. Sequencing used gamma-delta T cells from blood. The receptors come from a pool of human donors (malaria-infected and uninfected, not separated).

This clone was seen more than once but under ten times. The mismatch at residue 7 between this DNA's translation and the TCRdb protein of a much larger clone likely reflects a read error; the protein shown is translated from the DNA. The chain employs TRDV1 and TRDJ1, with 10 bases lining up with TRDD3. The CDR3 extends over 21 amino acids. The germline gives CDR1 TSWWSYY, CDR2 QGS. The CDR3 DNA reads TGTGCTCTTAGGGAACTCTGTCCTACAGAGCTACTGGGGGATTGGTGCGATAAACTCATCTTT. This translates into CALRELCPTELLGDWCDKLIF.

There are many counts of this clone. TCRdb's protein, taken from a much larger clone, differs from this DNA's translation at residue 5, likely owing to a read error; the protein displayed comes from the DNA. The chain carries TRDV1 and TRDJ1, with unresolved D. The CDR3 sequence is 17 residues long. Germline V gene data show CDR1 as TSWWSYY and CDR2 as QGS. V was pared by 3 bases and J by 2 bases, with 19 bases between. The CDR3 is CALGEGPPADGTDKLIF. The CDR3 DNA is TGTGCTCTTGGGGAGGGGCCTCCCGCAGATGGGACCGATAAACTCATCTTT.

Ten or more counts support this clone. TCRdb pairs this DNA with a much larger clone's protein that differs at residue 10, likely a read error; the protein shown was translated from the DNA. The chain uses TRDV1 and TRDJ1; no reliable D call. Germline lookup yields CDR1 TSWWSYY and CDR2 QGS. Trimming stripped 3 bases from V and 0 bases from J, with 20 bases between. This CDR3 has 18 residues. The CDR3 DNA follows: TGTGCTCTTGGGGAGCTGAGATCTCCTCGCGGAGACACCGATAAACTCATCTTT. Translating it yields CALGELRSPRGDTDKLIF.

This clone was seen at least ten times. Translating this DNA gives a protein that differs at residue 10 from the TCRdb one, which belongs to a much larger clone; a read error is likely, and the protein shown is this translation. Here the V gene is TRDV1, but the J gene went uncalled; whether TRDD3, the table's D call, matches the DNA was not checked. Per germline, CDR1 TSWWSYY and CDR2 QGS. The CDR3 length is 21 residues. CDR3 coding DNA: TGTGCTCTTGGGGAACGTCCGAGGTACCGGGGAATGGTTCGGTACACCGATAAGCTCATCTTT. Encoded protein: CALGERPRYRGMVRYTDKLIF.

This clone was seen a few times. The TCRdb protein, from a much larger clone, departs from this DNA's translation at residue 13, likely by read error; the protein shown derives from the DNA. The rearrangement links TRDV1 to TRDJ1; 11 bases line up with TRDD3. Germline matching of the DNA provided the J gene here, since TCRdb leaves it blank. V was clipped by 7 bases and J by 0 bases; unmatched bases: 22. This CDR3 has 21 residues. CDR1 and CDR2 (germline): TSWWSYY, QGS. CDR3 sequence reads: CALERVWGIQAREAYTDKLIF. For the CDR3, the DNA is TGTGCTCTTGAACGAGTCTGGGGGATACAGGCCCGAGAGGCTTACACCGATAAACTCATCTTT.

In this sample, this clone turned up a few times. A much larger clone sits a single nucleotide away, making a read error possible. Other DNA sequences of this sample code for an identical CDR3. The chain joins TRDV3 to TRDJ4; D may correspond to TRDD2 or TRDD3 (7 bases each). Trimming pared 3 bases from V and 2 bases from J, leaving 37 bases between. This CDR3 is 20 amino acids long. Germline CDR1 and CDR2: TVYSNPD and GDNSRS (reference sequence). The chain's CDR3 is CALSWGFPTRTTPRVRPLIF. DNA of the CDR3: TGTGCCTTGTCCTGGGGGTTTCCTACCCGTACTACCCCAAGGGTGAGACCCCTGATCTTT.

This clone was seen many times. TCRdb pairs this DNA with a much larger clone's protein that differs at residue 16, likely a read error; the protein shown was translated from the DNA. The rearrangement uses TRDV1 and TRDJ1; D is uncertain. Germline values: CDR1 TSWWSYY, CDR2 QGS. The CDR3 length is 18 residues. As DNA, the CDR3 is TGTGCTCTTGGGGAATACGTAGCTTCGGCCCCGTACACCGATAAACCCATCTTT. This sequence encodes CALGEYVASAPYTDKPIF.

A word on this clone: A read error likely explains why the TCRdb protein, taken from a much larger clone, differs from this DNA's translation at residue 13; the protein shown is translated from the DNA. In nucleotides, the CDR3 is TGTGCTCTTGGGTCACGGTTAAAGGGACAACTACTGGAGGCGTACACCGATAAACTCATCTTT. It encodes CALGSRLKGQLLEAYTDKLIF. The J gene is TRDJ1, the V gene TRDV1; D possibly corresponds to TRDD3 (5 bases). TCRdb leaves out the J gene; it was filled in here by matching the DNA to germline. V lost 5 bases, J lost 0 bases, and 31 bases lay in between. This CDR3 is built from 21 residues. Per the germline V gene, CDR1 is TSWWSYY and CDR2 is QGS.

A few counts support this clone. Given a far larger clone just one base away, this is likely a sequencing read error. The same CDR3 is also encoded by other DNA sequences in this sample. This chain joins TRDV1 and TRDJ1; D gene uncertain. Deletions cut 3 bases from V and 0 bases from J, with 23 bases between. Germline values: CDR1 TSWWSYY, CDR2 QGS. The CDR3 consists of 19 residues. CDR3: CALGEPSASCESDTDKLIF. CDR3 sequence (DNA): TGTGCTCTTGGGGAGCCGAGTGCCTCCTGCGAATCTGACACCGATAAACTCATCTTT.

This clone was detected many times. It differs at one base from a far larger clone, so likely a read error. This same CDR3 is encoded by further DNA sequences in the sample. The chain employs TRDV3 and TRDJ1; 12 positions match TRDD3. V dropped 4 bases and J dropped 10; count of bases not matched to a gene: 22. Germline-derived CDR1 and CDR2 are TVYSNPD and GDNSRS (reference sequence). The CDR3 contains 17 residues. CDR3 sequence reads: CAYHPPLLWGIRRGLIF. CDR3 nucleotides: TGTGCCTACCATCCCCCTTTACTCTGGGGGATACGCCGGGGACTCATCTTT.

At least ten counts were recorded for this clone. The protein recorded in TCRdb matches a much larger clone and deviates from this DNA's translation at residue 17, suggesting a read error; the protein here is obtained by translating the DNA. No J gene call was made, and the V gene is TRDV1; no DNA check was done on the table's D call, TRDD3. The CDR3 totals 19 residues. CDR1 is TSWWSYY and CDR2 is QGS in the germline V gene. CDR3: CALGPSHRGYWGITDKPIF. DNA of the CDR3: TGTGCTCTTGGCCCTTCTCACCGGGGGTACTGGGGGATAACCGATAAACCCATCTTT.